These 7 T cell receptor beta chains came from one sample sequenced in a study of patients and donors after allogeneic stem cell transplantation. TCRdb reprocessed the RT-PCR reads with MiXCR, giving one entry per CDR3 protein. Of about 8,300 distinct CDR3 sequences in the sample, approximately 10% are singletons; the top ten hold more than 50%. The sequencing sample was made of blood, either unsorted or a sorted T cell fraction (not recorded which). The receptor set was obtained from a human donor who was either an allogeneic HSCT recipient or a stem cell or donor lymphocyte infusion donor (not recorded which). It is not recorded whose cells these are; they may come from a transplant donor.

The V call is TRBV12-3 or TRBV12-4, the J call TRBJ1-5, with D hard to call. Trimming stripped 6 bases from V and 1 base from J, with 10 bases between. This CDR3 contains 14 residues. In DNA form, the CDR3 reads TGTGCCAGCAGCGCCACGATAAGCAATCAGCCCCAGCATTTT. Encoded protein: CASSATISNQPQHF.

J is TRBJ2-3 and V is TRBV12-3 or TRBV12-4, with D possibly matching TRBD2 (7 bases). The germline V and J ends were trimmed by 4 bases and 3 bases, with 14 bases remaining between them. The CDR3 covers 15 residues. This CDR3 is CASSSLGGATDTQYF. The CDR3 nucleotides are TGTGCCAGCAGTTCCCTGGGGGGGGCTACAGATACGCAGTATTTT.

This clonotype was seen many times. The chain has TRBV6-2 or TRBV6-3 and TRBJ1-5; the D is unclear. The CDR3 is made up of 14 amino acids. CDR1 MNHEY and CDR2 SVGEGT come from the germline V gene. Trimming removed 2 bases at V and 3 bases at J, with 8 bases between. The CDR3 protein is CASSYGNFNQPQHF. CDR3 nucleotide sequence: TGTGCCAGCAGTTACGGGAATTTCAATCAGCCCCAGCATTTT.

The table lists this clonotype with many counts. The chain recombines TRBV28 with TRBJ2-7; D possibly corresponds to TRBD2 (5 bases). The CDR3 spans 16 residues. Germline loops: CDR1 MDHEN, CDR2 SYDVKM. Trimming shortened V by 8 bases and J by 2 bases, and 22 bases separated the two germline ends. CDR3 sequence (DNA): TGTGCCAGCCGAGATTACAGTTCGCCGGAGGCCTACGAGCAGTACTTC. It is translated as CASRDYSSPEAYEQYF.

The sample holds many counts of this clonotype. The chain joins TRBV11-2 to TRBJ2-3; D remains unclear. Germline V lookup: CDR1 SGHAT, CDR2 FQNNGV. This CDR3 is 13 amino acids long. V lost 1 base and J lost 6, with 8 bases in between. The CDR3 region has the DNA TGTGCCAGCAGCTTAGCAGTGCTTGATACGCAGTATTTT. Residues: CASSLAVLDTQYF.

There are a few counts of this clonotype. The chain couples TRBV5-8 to TRBJ2-2; either TRBD1 or TRBD2 may fit D (5 bases each). CDR3 size: 14 residues. Germline V CDR1 and CDR2: SGHTS, YDEGEE. The V end was cut by 6 bases, the J end by 4 bases, with 13 bases between. The CDR3 loop reads CASIQRDRTGELFF. The CDR3 DNA reads TGTGCCAGCATCCAGAGGGACCGCACCGGGGAGCTGTTTTTT.

This clonotype was seen ten or more times. This chain uses TRBV25-1 with TRBJ1-2; tentative D call: TRBD1 (5 bases). There are 14 residues in the CDR3. The ends were cut back, 4 bases at V and 0 bases at J, with 9 bases in the middle. CDR1 is MGHDK and CDR2 is SYGVNS in the germline V gene. As DNA, the CDR3 is TGTGCCAGCAGTGTGGGGCAGGCTAACTATGGCTACACCTTC. This gives the protein CASSVGQANYGYTF.